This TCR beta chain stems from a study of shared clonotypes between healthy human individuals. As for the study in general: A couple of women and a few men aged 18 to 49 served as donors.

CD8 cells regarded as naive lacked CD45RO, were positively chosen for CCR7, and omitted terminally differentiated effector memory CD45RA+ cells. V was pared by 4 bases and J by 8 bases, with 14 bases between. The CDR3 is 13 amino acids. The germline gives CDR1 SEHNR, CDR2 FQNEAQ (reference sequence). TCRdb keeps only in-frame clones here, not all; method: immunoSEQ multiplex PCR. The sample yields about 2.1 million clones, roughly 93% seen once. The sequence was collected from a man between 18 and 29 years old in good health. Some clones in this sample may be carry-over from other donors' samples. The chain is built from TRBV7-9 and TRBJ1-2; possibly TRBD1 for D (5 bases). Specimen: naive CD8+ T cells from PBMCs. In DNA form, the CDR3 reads TGTGCCAGCAGCTCTACGGGGCCCGGAGGCTACACCTTC. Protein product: CASSSTGPGGYTF.